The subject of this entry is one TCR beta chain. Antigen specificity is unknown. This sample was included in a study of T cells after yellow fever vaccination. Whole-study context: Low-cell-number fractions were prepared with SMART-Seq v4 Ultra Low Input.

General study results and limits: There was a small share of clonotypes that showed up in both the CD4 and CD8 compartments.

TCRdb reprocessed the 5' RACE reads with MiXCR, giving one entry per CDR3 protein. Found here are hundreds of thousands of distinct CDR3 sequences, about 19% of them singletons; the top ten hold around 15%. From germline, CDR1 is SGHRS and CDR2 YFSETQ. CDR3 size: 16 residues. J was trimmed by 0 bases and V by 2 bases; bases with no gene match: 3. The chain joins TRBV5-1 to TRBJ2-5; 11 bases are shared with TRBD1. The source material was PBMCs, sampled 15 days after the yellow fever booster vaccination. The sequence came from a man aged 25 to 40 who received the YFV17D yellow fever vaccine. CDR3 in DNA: TGCGCCAGCAGCTTCGGGACAGGGGGGTACCAAGAGACCCAGTACTTC. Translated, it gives CASSFGTGGYQETQYF. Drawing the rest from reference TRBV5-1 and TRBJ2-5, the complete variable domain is KAGVTQTPRYLIKTRGQQVTLSCSPISGHRSVSWYQQTPGQGLQFLFEYFSETQRNKGNFPGRFSGRQFSNSRSEMNVSTLELGDSALYLCASSFGTGGYQETQYFGPGTRLLVL.